This TCR beta chain was sequenced during a study of CD4 T cell repertoires in COVID-19. The assay was immunoSEQ multiplex PCR, and TCRdb's table has in-frame clones only and misses some. The sample contains about 24,000 clones, 93% of which appear only once. On this clone itself: Its target is not known.

Trimming removed 6 bases from V and 6 bases from J, with 14 bases in between. CDR1 WSHSY and CDR2 SAAADI come from the germline V gene. This CDR3 contains 13 residues. Regarding the study as a whole: Some SARS-CoV-2 clonotypes, between 7 and 25%, recurred in SARS-CoV and/or HKU1 cultures.

No culture step preceded sequencing of the ex vivo isolated memory T cells. The chain has TRBV10-2 and TRBJ1-1; possible D gene TRBD1, 6 bases. The sample consisted of circulating follicular helper CD4+ T cells (cTfh) from blood, taken before the COVID-19 pandemic. The origin of this receptor is a human donor who had COVID-19. CDR3 sequence (DNA): TGCGCCAGCAGGGATATACAGGGCGCTGAAGCTTTCTTT. It is translated as CASRDIQGAEAFF.